Presented here are 10 T cell receptor beta chains from one specimen sequenced in a study of blood T cell repertoires in COVID-19. Only in-frame clones appear in the TCRdb table, and some are missing; sequencing was by immunoSEQ multiplex PCR. The table includes 100,000 or so clones, approximately 84% detected once. Sequenced material: peripheral blood. The receptors derive from an older woman with acute or convalescent COVID-19.

The J gene is TRBJ2-1, the V gene TRBV25-1, with a tentative D call TRBD2 (6 bases). Deletions cut 1 base from V and 2 bases from J, with 12 bases between. Germline assignment: CDR1 MGHDK and CDR2 SYGVNS. The CDR3 has 16 residues. The CDR3 bases are TGTGCCAGCAGTGAATTGGCAGGAGGGCCCTACAATGAGCAGTTCTTC. Residues: CASSELAGGPYNEQFF.

The sample holds a few counts of this clone. This rearrangement joins TRBV11-3 to TRBJ1-1; D perhaps matches TRBD1 (5 bases). CDR3 length: 15 residues. Germline V CDR1 and CDR2: SGHNT, YENEEA. V dropped 5 bases and J dropped 1 base, with 14 bases sitting between them. The CDR3 sequence is CASSPLGAWNTEAFF. The CDR3 region has the DNA TGTGCCAGCAGCCCCCTAGGGGCATGGAACACTGAAGCTTTCTTT.

This clone turned up a few times. This chain uses TRBV11-2 with TRBJ2-7, with TRBD2 as a possible D gene (5 bases). CDR1 and CDR2 (germline): SGHAT, FQNNGV. V was clipped by 3 bases and J by 3 bases, with 12 bases between them. The CDR3 is made up of 14 amino acids. CDR3: CASSLNVGSYEQYF. Here the CDR3 DNA reads TGTGCCAGCAGCTTGAACGTGGGGAGCTACGAGCAGTACTTC.

The rearrangement joins TRBV12-3 or TRBV12-4 to TRBJ1-3; D uncertain. V was trimmed by 3 bases and J by 5 bases, leaving 8 bases between them. This CDR3 has 13 amino acids. In DNA form, the CDR3 reads TGTGCCAGCAGTTTCGTCCTTCGAAACACCATATATTTT. It yields the protein CASSFVLRNTIYF.

The genes are TRBV7-8 and TRBJ2-7; 7 bases fit TRBD1. CDR1 is SGHVS and CDR2 is FQNEAQ in the germline V gene. The length of the CDR3 is 14 residues. Trimming at V came to 4 bases and at J to 3 bases, leaving 6 bases not matched to a gene. The CDR3 DNA sequence: TGTGCCAGCAGCTCCCCGGGACAGCACTACGAGCAGTACTTC. Protein sequence: CASSSPGQHYEQYF.

The chain combines TRBV9 with TRBJ2-1, with a weak D call TRBD2 (10 bases). In germline, CDR1 is SGDLS, CDR2 YYNGEE. The CDR3 contains 17 residues. Trimming took 0 bases from V and 7 from J, leaving 20 bases between them. In DNA form, the CDR3 reads TGTGCCAGCAGCGTAGAAGGAACTAGCGGGACAGGGAATGAGCAGTTCTTC. Its protein product is CASSVEGTSGTGNEQFF.

V is TRBV5-6 and J is TRBJ1-6; 8 nucleotides line up with TRBD1. The J segment lost 11 bases and the V segment lost 3 bases, leaving 7 bases of the junction unmatched. Germline lookup yields CDR1 SGHDT and CDR2 YYEEEE. CDR3 length equals 14 residues. The CDR3 here is CASSSLDRVTPLHF. CDR3 coding DNA: TGTGCCAGCAGCTCACTGGACAGGGTTACACCCCTCCACTTT.

Here the CDR3 reads CSVSPAGKNIQYF. The DNA of the CDR3 is TGCAGCGTTTCTCCTGCAGGCAAAAACATTCAGTACTTC. The chain employs TRBV29-1 and TRBJ2-4; D remains ambiguous. Germline CDR1 SQVTM, CDR2 ANQGSEA. V shed 5 bases and J shed 3 bases, with 11 bases lying between them. This CDR3 spans 13 amino acids. Looking up the rest from reference TRBV29-1 and TRBJ2-4 gives the full variable domain: SAVISQKPSRDICQRGTSLTIQCQVDSQVTMMFWYRQQPGQSLTLIATANQGSEATYESGFVIDKFPISRPNLTFSTLTVSNMSPEDSSIYLCSVSPAGKNIQYFGAGTRLSVL.

This chain joins TRBV28 and TRBJ2-7; TRBD2 is a possible D gene (5 bases). CDR1 is MDHEN and CDR2 is SYDVKM in the germline V gene. V lost 5 bases and J lost 3, with 14 bases in between. The length of the CDR3 is 14 residues. The CDR3 nucleotides are TGTGCCAGCAGTCTACCGAGCGGCCTCTACGAGCAGTACTTC. Its protein is CASSLPSGLYEQYF.

J is TRBJ2-3 and V is TRBV18, with a tentative D call TRBD1 (6 bases). The CDR3 runs 12 residues. Per germline, CDR1 KGHSH and CDR2 LQKENI. Trimming took off 4 bases at V and 10 bases at J, with 12 bases between the two ends. CDR3 in amino acids: CASSQQQGSQYF. For the CDR3, the DNA is TGTGCCAGCTCACAACAACAGGGATCGCAGTATTTT.